This TCR beta chain came from a study of metastatic and nonmetastatic thyroid tumors. About the research overall: The comparison covered peripheral blood and tumor or nodule tissue in malignant and benign thyroid patients. Study-level findings and limits: Benign nodules were reported to have significantly lower TCR beta diversity than malignant thyroid tumors, in blood and tumor.

Every patient underwent thyroid surgery untreated. Unmatched junction bases numbered 9, after V lost 0 bases and J lost 8 bases. The CDR3 extends over 16 amino acids. Germline V gene data show CDR1 as DFQATT and CDR2 as SNEGSKA (reference sequence). This clone was counted only a few times. Its target is unknown. In the original workflow: Building a distant-metastasis classifier for papillary thyroid cancer drew on CDR3 differences across clinicopathological groups. From the PCR reads, TCRdb re-called clones with MiXCR. The V and J calls were not made by the authors but by TCRdb's processing. The profile shows tens of thousands of clones, roughly 19% of them singletons.

The chain is built from TRBV20-1 and TRBJ1-4; 10 bases match TRBD1. The sequenced sample consisted of blood. The sequence was obtained from a female donor with papillary thyroid cancer or a benign thyroid nodule (not recorded which). Some clones in this sample may be carry-over from other donors' samples. In nucleotides, the CDR3 is TGCAGTGCTAGAGATATAGACAGGGGGCTCAGCGAAAAACTGTTTTTT. Protein product: CSARDIDRGLSEKLFF.